The T cell receptor (beta chain) under discussion was sequenced for a study of T cell responses to AZD1222 COVID-19 vaccine. The CDR3 totals 15 residues. Trimming at V came to 0 bases and at J to 9 bases, leaving 6 bases not matched to a gene. Looked up from germline, CDR1 is SGHAT and CDR2 is FQNNGV. Clones were read by immunoSEQ multiplex PCR, and TCRdb kept only the in-frame ones, dropping some. The sample has some 130,000 clones, 85% to 90% seen once. V usage is TRBV11-2 and J usage is TRBJ2-1, with 9 bases that match TRBD2. This specimen was peripheral blood, taken on day 0 of AZD1222 vaccination. The sequence was collected from an adult in good health. Here the CDR3 reads CASSLDVLAGIEQFF. The CDR3 nucleotides are TGTGCCAGCAGCTTAGATGTTCTAGCGGGGATTGAGCAGTTCTTC.